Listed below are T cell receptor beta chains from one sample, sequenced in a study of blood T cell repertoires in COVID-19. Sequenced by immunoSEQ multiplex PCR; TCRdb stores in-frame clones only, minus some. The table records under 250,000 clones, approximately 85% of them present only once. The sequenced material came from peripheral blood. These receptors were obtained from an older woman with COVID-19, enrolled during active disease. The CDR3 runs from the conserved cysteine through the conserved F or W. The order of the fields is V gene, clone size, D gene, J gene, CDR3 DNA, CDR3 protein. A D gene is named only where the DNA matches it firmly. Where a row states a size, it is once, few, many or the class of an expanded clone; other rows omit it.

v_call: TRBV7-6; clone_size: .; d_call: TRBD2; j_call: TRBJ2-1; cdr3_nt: TGTGCCAGCAGCTCGGGCCGCGGGAAGCGGGGGGCCTACAATGAGCAGTTCTTC; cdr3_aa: CASSSGRGKRGAYNEQFF
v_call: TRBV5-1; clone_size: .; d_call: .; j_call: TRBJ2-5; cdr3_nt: TGCGCCAGCAGCTTTGGTGGACAGCAAGAGACCCAGTACTTC; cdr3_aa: CASSFGGQQETQYF
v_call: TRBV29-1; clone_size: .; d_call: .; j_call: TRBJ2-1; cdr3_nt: TGCAGCGCCACCACGGGTAGCTCCTACAATGAGCAGTTCTTC; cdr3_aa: CSATTGSSYNEQFF
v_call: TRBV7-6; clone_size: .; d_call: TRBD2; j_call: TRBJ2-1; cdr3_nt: TGTGCCAGCAGCTTATTGGGACTAGGGGGAAACAATGAGCAGTTCTTC; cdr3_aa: CASSLLGLGGNNEQFF
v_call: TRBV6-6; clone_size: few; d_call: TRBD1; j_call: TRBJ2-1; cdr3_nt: TGTGCCAGCAGTTCGACAGGGTCGGACTACAATGAGCAGTTCTTC; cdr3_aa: CASSSTGSDYNEQFF
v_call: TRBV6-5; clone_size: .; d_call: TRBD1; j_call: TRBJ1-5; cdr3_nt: TGTGCCAGCAGGGACAGGGGTGGCAATCAGCCCCAGCATTTT; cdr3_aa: CASRDRGGNQPQHF
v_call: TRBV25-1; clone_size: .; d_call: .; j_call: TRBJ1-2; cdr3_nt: TGTGCCAGCAGTCCCGGTTCGAACTATGGCTACACCTTC; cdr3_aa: CASSPGSNYGYTF
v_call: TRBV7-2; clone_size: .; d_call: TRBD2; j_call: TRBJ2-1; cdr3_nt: TGTGCCAGCAGCTCGGGACTAGCGGGGGAGGAGCAGTTCTTC; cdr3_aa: CASSSGLAGEEQFF
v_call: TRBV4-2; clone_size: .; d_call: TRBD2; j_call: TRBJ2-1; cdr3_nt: TGTGCCAGCAGCCAAAGGGCTAGCGGGGCCTACAATGAGCAGTTCTTC; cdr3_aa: CASSQRASGAYNEQFF
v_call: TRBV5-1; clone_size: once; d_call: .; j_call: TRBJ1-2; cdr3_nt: TGCGCCAGCAGCAGCCTGAGGACACGGAGGGTTGGCTACACCTTC; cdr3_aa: CASSSLRTRRVGYTF
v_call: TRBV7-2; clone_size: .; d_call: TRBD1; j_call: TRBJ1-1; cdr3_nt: TGTGCCAGCAGCATCCGACAGGGGGCGAACACTGAAGCTTTCTTT; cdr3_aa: CASSIRQGANTEAFF
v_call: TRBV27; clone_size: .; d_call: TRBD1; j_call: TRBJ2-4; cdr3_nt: TGTGCCAGCAGTACATACCCCCCCCAGGGGGTAGCCAAAAACATTCAGTACTTC; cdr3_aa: CASSTYPPQGVAKNIQYF
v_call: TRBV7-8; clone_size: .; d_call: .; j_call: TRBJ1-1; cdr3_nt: TGTGCCAGCAGCTTAGGGGAGGGGGTGACTGAAGCTTTCTTT; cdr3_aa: CASSLGEGVTEAFF
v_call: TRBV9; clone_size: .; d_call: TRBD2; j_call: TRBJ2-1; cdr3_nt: TGTGCCAGCAGCGCACTTTTCGGATCTAGCGGGAGGTACACCTACAATGAGCAGTTCTTC; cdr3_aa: CASSALFGSSGRYTYNEQFF
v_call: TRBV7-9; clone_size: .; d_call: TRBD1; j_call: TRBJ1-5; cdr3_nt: TGTGCCAGCAGCCAGACAGGGCCGACTGGCAATCAGCCCCAGCATTTT; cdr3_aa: CASSQTGPTGNQPQHF
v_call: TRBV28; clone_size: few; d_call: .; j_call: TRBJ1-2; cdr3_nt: TGTGCCAGCAACAACCCTAACTATGGCTACACCTTC; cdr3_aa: CASNNPNYGYTF
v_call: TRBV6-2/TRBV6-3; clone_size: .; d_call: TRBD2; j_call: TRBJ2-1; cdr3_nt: TGTGCCAGCAGTTACTCTGTTAGCGGGGGCTCCTACAATGAGCAGTTCTTC; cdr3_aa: CASSYSVSGGSYNEQFF
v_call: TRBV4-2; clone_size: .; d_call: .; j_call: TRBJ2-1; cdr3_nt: TGTGCCAGCAGCTCCACCCTGGGACTGCTGGTCAATGAGCAGTTCTTC; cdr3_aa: CASSSTLGLLVNEQFF
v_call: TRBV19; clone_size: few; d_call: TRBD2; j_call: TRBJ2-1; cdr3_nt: TGTGCCACCGCTAGCGGGAGGGGCTACAATGAGCAGTTCTTC; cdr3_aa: CATASGRGYNEQFF
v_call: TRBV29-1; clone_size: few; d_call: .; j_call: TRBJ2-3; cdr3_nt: TGCAGCGTTACGTGGCAAGGGGGCACAGATACGCAGTATTTT; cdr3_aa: CSVTWQGGTDTQYF
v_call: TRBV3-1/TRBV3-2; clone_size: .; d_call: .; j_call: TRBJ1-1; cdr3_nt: TGTGCCAGCAGCCCTGGTCTCGGCACTGAAGCTTTCTTT; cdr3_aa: CASSPGLGTEAFF
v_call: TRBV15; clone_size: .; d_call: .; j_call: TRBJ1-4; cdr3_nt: TGTGCCACCAGCAGAGATGCTTCGGTTTCTAATGAAAAACTGTTTTTT; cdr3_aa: CATSRDASVSNEKLFF
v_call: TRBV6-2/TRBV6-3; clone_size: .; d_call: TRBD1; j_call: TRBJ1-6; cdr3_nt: TGTGCCAGCAGTTCCGGGACAGGGGGAAATTCACCCCTCCACTTT; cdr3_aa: CASSSGTGGNSPLHF
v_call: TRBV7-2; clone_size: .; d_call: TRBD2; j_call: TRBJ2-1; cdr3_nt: TGTGCCAGCAGCATTAGCGGGCCCGGGAATGAGCAGTTCTTC; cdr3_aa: CASSISGPGNEQFF
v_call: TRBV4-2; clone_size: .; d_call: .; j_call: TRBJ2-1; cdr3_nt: TGTGCCAGCAGCCAAAAGGGCGGGGCGGGGCCGTACAATGAGCAGTTCTTC; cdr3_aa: CASSQKGGAGPYNEQFF
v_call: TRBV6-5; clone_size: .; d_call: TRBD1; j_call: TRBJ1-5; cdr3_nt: TGTGCCATCTCGGACAGGGGGAAAAATCAGCCCCAGCATTTT; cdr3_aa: CAISDRGKNQPQHF
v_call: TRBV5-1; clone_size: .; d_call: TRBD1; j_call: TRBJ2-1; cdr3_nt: TGCGCCAGCAGCAGGGAACAGGGGATGAAGCAGTTCTTC; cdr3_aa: CASSREQGMKQFF
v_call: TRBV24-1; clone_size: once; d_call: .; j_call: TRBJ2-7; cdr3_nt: TGTGCCACCAGTGACCGGGTTACCTACGAGCAGTACTTC; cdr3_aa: CATSDRVTYEQYF
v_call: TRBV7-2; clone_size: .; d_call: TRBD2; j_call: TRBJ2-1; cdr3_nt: TGTGCCAGCAGCCCGCGGACTAGCGGGGGGCGTGGCAATGAGCAGTTCTTC; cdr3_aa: CASSPRTSGGRGNEQFF
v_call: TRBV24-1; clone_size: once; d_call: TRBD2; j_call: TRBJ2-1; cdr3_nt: TGTGCCACCAGTGACTCTAGCGGGAGGGCCGGTTCCTACAATGAGCAGTTCTTC; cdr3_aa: CATSDSSGRAGSYNEQFF
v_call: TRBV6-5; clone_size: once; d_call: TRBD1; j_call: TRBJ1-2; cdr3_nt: TGTGCCAGCAGTCGACAGGGCACTAACTATGGCTACACCTTC; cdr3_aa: CASSRQGTNYGYTF
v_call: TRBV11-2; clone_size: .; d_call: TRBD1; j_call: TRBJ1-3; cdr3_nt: TGTGCCAGCAGCCGTTTAACAGGGGCTGGAAACACCATATATTTT; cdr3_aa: CASSRLTGAGNTIYF
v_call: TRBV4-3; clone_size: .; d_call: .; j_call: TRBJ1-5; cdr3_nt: TGCGCCAGCAGCCAAGATCTCAATCAGCCCCAGCATTTT; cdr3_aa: CASSQDLNQPQHF
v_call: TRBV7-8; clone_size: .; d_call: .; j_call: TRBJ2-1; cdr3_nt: TGTGCCAGCAGCTTAGGGTTTAGCTCCTACAATGAGCAGTTCTTC; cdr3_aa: CASSLGFSSYNEQFF
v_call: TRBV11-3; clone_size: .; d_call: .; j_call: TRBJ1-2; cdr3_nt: TGTGCCAGCAGCTTGACGGGAAAGTATGGCTACACCTTC; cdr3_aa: CASSLTGKYGYTF
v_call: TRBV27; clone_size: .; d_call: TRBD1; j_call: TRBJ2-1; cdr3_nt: TGTGCCAGCAGTTTATTGGGACAGCGCCACAATGAGCAGTTCTTC; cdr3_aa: CASSLLGQRHNEQFF
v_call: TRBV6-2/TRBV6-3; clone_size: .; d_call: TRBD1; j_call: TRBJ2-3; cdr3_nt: TGTGCCAGCAGTTCTCTCCGGGACAGGGAAACAGATACGCAGTATTTT; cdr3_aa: CASSSLRDRETDTQYF
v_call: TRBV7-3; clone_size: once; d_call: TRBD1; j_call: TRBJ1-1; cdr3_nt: TGTGCCAGCAGCTGGACAGGGATATCTGAAGCTTTCTTT; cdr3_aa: CASSWTGISEAFF
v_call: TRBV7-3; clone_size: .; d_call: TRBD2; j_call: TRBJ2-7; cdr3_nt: TGTGCCAGCAGCCCCGGTGTAGCGGGGGGCTACGAGCAGTACTTC; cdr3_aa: CASSPGVAGGYEQYF
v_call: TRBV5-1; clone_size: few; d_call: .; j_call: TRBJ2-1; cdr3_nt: TGCGCCAGCAGCTTGAGCCTAGAGTTCTCCTACAATGAGCAGTTCTTC; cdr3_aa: CASSLSLEFSYNEQFF
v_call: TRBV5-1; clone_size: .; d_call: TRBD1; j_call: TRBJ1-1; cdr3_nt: TGCGCCAGCAGCTTATCACAGGGGGCAGATGAAGCTTTCTTT; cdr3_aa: CASSLSQGADEAFF
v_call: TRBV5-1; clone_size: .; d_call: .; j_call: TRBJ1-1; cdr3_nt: TGCGCCAGCAGCTCGACGACACAGAACACTGAAGCTTTCTTT; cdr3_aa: CASSSTTQNTEAFF
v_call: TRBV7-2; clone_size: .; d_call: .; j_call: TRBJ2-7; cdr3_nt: TGTGCCAGCAGCGCCACCGGGGGCTCCTACGAGCAGTACTTC; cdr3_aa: CASSATGGSYEQYF
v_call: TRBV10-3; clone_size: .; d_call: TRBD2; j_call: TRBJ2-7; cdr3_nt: TGTGCCATCAGTGAGTCTCGGGGGGGCAGCGCAGCCTACGAGCAGTACTTC; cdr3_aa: CAISESRGGSAAYEQYF
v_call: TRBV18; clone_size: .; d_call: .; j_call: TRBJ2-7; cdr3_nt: TGTGCCAGCTCACTTTCCGGACAGTCCTACGAGCAGTACTTC; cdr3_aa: CASSLSGQSYEQYF
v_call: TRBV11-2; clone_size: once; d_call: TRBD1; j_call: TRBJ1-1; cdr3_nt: TGTGCCAGCAGCTTGAGGACAGGGCTAGCTTTCTTT; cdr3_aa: CASSLRTGLAFF
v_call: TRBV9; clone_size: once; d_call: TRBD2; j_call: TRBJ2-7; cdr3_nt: TGTGCCAGCAGCCGCACCGGGGGGATCTACGAGCAGTACTTC; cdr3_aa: CASSRTGGIYEQYF
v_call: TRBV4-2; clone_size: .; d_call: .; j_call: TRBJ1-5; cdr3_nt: TGTGCCAGCAGCCCCCGGCACGGGGGCAATCAGCCCCAGCATTTT; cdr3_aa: CASSPRHGGNQPQHF